The clone carrying this T cell receptor beta chain was seen repeatedly, ten times or more. The data derive from a study of identical twins. TCRdb re-called the 5' RACE reads with MiXCR, one entry per CDR3 protein. This sample carries about 700,000 distinct CDR3 sequences, 8.6% of them seen once, and the ten largest clones take about 0.98%. Germline V gives CDR1 SGHVS, CDR2 FQNEAQ. V gave up 5 bases and J gave up 2 bases, with 14 bases separating them. This CDR3 comprises 15 residues. Separately, the same data were catalogued under a study of yellow fever vaccine responses in identical twins.

The rearrangement uses TRBV7-8 and TRBJ2-3; D is possibly TRBD1 or TRBD2 (5 bases each). What was sequenced was PBMCs. This sequence originates from a woman aged 18-30 years in good health. The DNA for the CDR3 is TGTGCCAGCAGCGGGACCCGGCATTTCACAGATACGCAGTATTTT. Protein product: CASSGTRHFTDTQYF.